This T cell receptor (beta chain) was sequenced in a study of T cell responses to AZD1222 COVID-19 vaccine (dated by TCRdb to 2020 to 2022). Regarding the study in general: A total of just over 230 trial participants underwent TCR sequencing, of whom about 200 had received two doses of AZD1222 and around 26 had received two doses of the MenACWY control vaccine. Enrollment into the trials was organized by age into subgroups of 18-55, 56-69 and 70-plus years, and those subgroups contained roughly 140, 27 and 60 TCR-sequenced participants, respectively.

The CDR3 regions of human TCRbeta chains were analyzed by immunosequencing. In the source study's methods: TCRs in the repertoires were compared against a reference library of SARS-CoV-2-specific TCRs that had been generated with the MIRA antigen-specificity platform. Breadth meant the fraction of unique TCRs that were SARS-CoV-2-associated, whereas depth meant the fraction of total T cells that were SARS-CoV-2-associated. Using the MIRA data, each spike-specific TCR was assigned both to the spike region to which the TCR was reactive and to a CD4 or CD8 class. Log10-transformed breadth and depth values were compared by one-way ANOVA with Sidak's multiple comparisons tests. TCRdb retrieved this table from immuneACCESS and kept in-frame rearrangements only. Not all clones are present; in checked studies, unresolved V genes account for under half, and no reason is known for the remainder. For V, J and clone size, that table is used; D and trimming come from the DNA. The sample profile shows 140,000 to 150,000 clones; 92% of them were found once. Of the sample, roughly 3% falls within the top ten clones.

Interpreted using the paper, the time point label stands for: about 28 days (+/-7) after the second vaccine dose. Because spike-specific TCR depth and breadth did not differ between the two schedules, AZD1222 recipients who got a second dose at roughly 4 weeks were pooled with those who got a second dose at roughly 12 weeks. The vaccinee samples were drawn from two UK trials, COV001 and COV002, one of which was a single-blind randomized controlled phase 2/3 trial testing AZD1222 (ChAdOx1 nCoV-19) in healthy adults. For TCRbeta chain sequencing, PBMC samples were collected from trial participants at day 0 and at day 28 after the second dose. Including the terminal cysteine and phenylalanine, the CDR3 comprises 14 residues. The kept DNA is CDR3 alone, 42 bases in frame from the first base. Trimming removed 0 bases from V and 8 bases from J, leaving 13 bases between the germline ends. The germline V gene sets CDR1 to LGHNA and CDR2 to YSLEER.

Study-wide conclusions, independent of this receptor: Participants were mostly white British, with more females than males. The authors suggested clonal diversity may have been underestimated. No day 14 peak-response samples were available, so repertoires were characterized only after the peak T cell response. A significant rise in spike-specific TCR breadth and depth was observed after two AZD1222 doses relative to day 0 and relative to MenACWY recipients. Epitopes outside the regions mutated in the B.1.351 and B.1.1.7 variants were reportedly recognized by nearly half of the unique spike-specific TCRs. The 56-69-year group was small, and its depth increase did not reach significance, likely because of low power. Vaccine-associated CD4 TCRs spanned the whole spike protein, with dominant responses in regions 160-218 and 743-854. Conclusions about previously exposed vaccinees are limited because only a handful of AZD1222 recipients were SARS-CoV-2 seropositive at baseline.

Turning to this clone: This clone's antigen is unknown. Per-base quality was not reported, and no clone a single base away is much larger than it.

The sequences come from peripheral blood, collected 28 days after the second AZD1222 dose. Recombination linked TRBV4-3 to TRBJ1-2, with a weak D call of TRBD1 (5 bases match). The TCR originated in an adult who received the AZD1222 COVID-19 vaccine. The CDR3 in this case is CASSQDRVPSGYTF. The nucleotide sequence reads TGCGCCAGCAGCCAAGACAGGGTCCCGTCCGGCTACACCTTC.